The 5 T cell receptor beta chains listed next were all sequenced from one sample in a study of blood T cell repertoires in COVID-19. Sequenced by immunoSEQ multiplex PCR; TCRdb stores in-frame clones only, minus some. Of a few hundred thousand clones in the sample, roughly 90% were seen once. Sequencing was performed on PBMCs or T cells enriched from blood (not recorded which). Receptors were obtained from a woman between 50 and 59 years old who had recovered from COVID-19.

This clone has just one count. The chain links TRBV4-1 to TRBJ2-4, with 11 bases matching TRBD2. The trim removed 4 bases at V and 10 bases at J, leaving 9 bases unmatched. Germline CDR1 and CDR2: MGHRA and YSYEKL. This CDR3 is 15 amino acids long. The CDR3 here is CASSPGTSGLSIQYF. In nucleotides, the CDR3 is TGCGCCAGCAGCCCTGGGACTAGCGGCCTCTCTATTCAGTACTTC.

The chain combines TRBV7-9 with TRBJ2-7, with TRBD2 identical over 9 bases. Germline CDR1 SEHNR, CDR2 FQNEAQ (reference sequence). Trimming at V came to 1 base and at J to 5 bases, leaving 15 bases not matched to a gene. CDR3 size: 18 residues. The CDR3 sequence is CASSLERNLGTSNHEQYF. In nucleotides, the CDR3 is TGTGCCAGCAGCTTAGAACGTAATTTAGGGACTAGCAACCACGAGCAGTACTTC.

The chain couples TRBV7-2 to TRBJ2-7; D remains ambiguous. The CDR3 spans 15 residues. V was shortened by 0 bases and J by 2 bases, with 11 bases between the two germline ends. Germline V gene data show CDR1 as SGHTA and CDR2 as FQGNSA. The chain's CDR3 is CASSLAWAGPYEQYF. The CDR3, as DNA: TGTGCCAGCAGCTTAGCGTGGGCCGGTCCCTACGAGCAGTACTTC.

V usage is TRBV6-5 and J usage is TRBJ1-5; no firm D call. The V and J ends lost 6 bases and 2 bases respectively, with 11 bases between them. The CDR3 covers 14 residues. Germline V CDR1 and CDR2: MNHEY, SVGAGI. CDR3 amino acids: CASRASGGNQPQHF. CDR3 nucleotide sequence: TGTGCCAGCAGGGCAAGCGGGGGCAATCAGCCCCAGCATTTT.

This rearrangement joins TRBV19 to TRBJ2-6; D is possibly TRBD2 (5 bases). V dropped 1 base and J dropped 0 bases, with 10 bases sitting between them. This CDR3 is 17 amino acids long. In germline, CDR1 is LNHDA, CDR2 SQIVND (reference sequence). CDR3 DNA: TGTGCCAGTAGTATAGGGACTGGCGACTCTGGGGCCAACGTCCTGACTTTC. It yields the protein CASSIGTGDSGANVLTF.